The T cell receptor (beta chain) described here comes from a study of regulatory T cells in long-lasting Graves disease. Regarding time point: newly diagnosed GD, antithyroid drugs for less than 3 months. Generation of the TCR library employed RNA extracted from PBMCs. This clonotype was detected many times. Antigen: not known. The ends lost 1 base at V and 1 base at J; junction bases unmatched: 5. The CDR3 is made up of 15 amino acids. Germline V lookup: CDR1 SGHDT, CDR2 YYEEEE. Study-level points and caveats: Among the persistent patients, about 3,000 public clonotypes were shared, more than the roughly 990 shared among new patients.

Sequencing libraries for TCR beta were prepared with iRepertoire HTBI primers and Arm-PCR of CDR3 regions. TCRdb reprocessed the multiplex PCR reads with MiXCR, giving one entry per CDR3 protein. The sample includes approximately 400,000 distinct CDR3 sequences, around 14% of them seen just once. The data were also submitted as part of a second study, on T cells in Graves' hyperthyroidism and ophthalmopathy. From that second work: Patients aged 18 to 65 had newly diagnosed hyperthyroidism of under 2 months' duration. Uncontrolled infection, other autoimmune disease, pregnancy and lactation each barred patients from inclusion. Most thyroid-expanded clonotypes above 0.001 were also found in blood.

This TCR was recovered from a woman aged 25 to 39 with Graves disease. Specimen: peripheral blood mononuclear cells (PBMCs), collected at new diagnosis, from a patient treated with antithyroid drugs. The chain employs TRBV5-6 and TRBJ2-7, with 7 nucleotides matching TRBD1. The CDR3 coding sequence is TGTGCCAGCAGCTTGCGACAGGGATTATCCTACGAGCAGTACTTC. It encodes CASSLRQGLSYEQYF.